The 32 T cell receptor beta chains reported below all come from one sample, sequenced in a study of regulatory T cells in long-lasting Graves disease. According to the study, TCR beta libraries were built with iRepertoire HTBI primers and CDR3-region Arm-PCR. MiXCR was run by TCRdb on the multiplex PCR reads, yielding one entry per CDR3 protein. Among around 510,000 distinct CDR3 sequences, about a fifth were seen once, and the ten largest hold approximately 8%. Stated time point: persistent/refractory GD, antithyroid drugs over 5 years with positive TRAb. Preparation of the TCR library used RNA extracted from PBMCs. The input for sequencing was peripheral blood mononuclear cells (PBMCs), taken when the disease was refractory, from a patient treated with antithyroid drugs. These TCRs come from a female donor with Graves disease.

The chain links TRBV19 to TRBJ2-1, with 10 nucleotides matching TRBD2. Trimming cost V 7 bases and J 0 bases; bases outside gene matches: 15. CDR1 and CDR2 from the germline V gene are LNHDA and SQIVND (reference sequence). This CDR3 is built from 19 residues. The CDR3 region is CASNTPGLAGVSSYNEQFF. CDR3 DNA: TGTGCCAGTAATACGCCGGGGCTAGCGGGGGTGAGCTCCTACAATGAGCAGTTCTTC.

This clonotype showed up just a few times. The genes are TRBV4-1 and TRBJ2-2; a possible D gene is TRBD2 (6 bases). The CDR3 contains 16 residues. From germline, CDR1 is MGHRA and CDR2 YSYEKL. V was trimmed by 1 base and J by 2 bases, leaving 11 bases between them. The CDR3 loop reads CASSQVRGSNTGELFF. The CDR3 bases are TGCGCCAGCAGCCAAGTTCGGGGGAGTAACACCGGGGAGCTGTTTTTT.

This clonotype was counted a few times. This chain uses TRBV6-1 with TRBJ1-1; 7 bases match TRBD1. Germline CDR1 and CDR2: MNHNS and SASEGT. The CDR3 has 14 amino acids. The trim removed 6 bases at V and 2 bases at J, leaving 6 bases unmatched. CDR3 DNA: TGTGCCAGCAGGCCGGGACAGAGAAACACTGAAGCTTTCTTT. Protein sequence: CASRPGQRNTEAFF.

The rearrangement uses TRBV3-1 and TRBJ2-2; D is uncertain. CDR3 length: 13 amino acids. The V and J ends lost 5 bases and 6 bases respectively, with 10 bases between them. Germline-derived CDR1 and CDR2 are LGHDT and YNNKEL (reference sequence). CDR3 DNA: TGTGCCAGCAGCATCAAGGGTCCCGGGGAGCTGTTTTTT. Its translation is CASSIKGPGELFF. The full variable domain, its missing parts supplied by reference TRBV3-1 and TRBJ2-2, is DTAVSQTPKYLVTQMGNDKSIKCEQNLGHDTMYWYKQDSKKFLKIMFSYNNKELIINETVPNRFSPKSPDKAHLNLHINSLELGDSAVYFCASSIKGPGELFFGEGSRLTVL.

This clonotype was counted many times. The CDR3 nucleotides read TGTGCCAGCAGCCAAGACCACGAGCAGTACTTC. The encoded protein is CASSQDHEQYF. The chain is built from TRBV4-2 and TRBJ2-7; D not certain. The CDR3 has 11 amino acids. The V end lost 0 bases, the J end lost 5 bases, and 2 bases lay between the germline ends. CDR1 is LGHNA, CDR2 YNFKEQ, per germline.

There are a few counts of this clonotype. The V and J genes are TRBV13 and TRBJ2-7; 8 bases are shared with TRBD2. Germline V CDR1 and CDR2: PRHDT, FYEKMQ (reference sequence). CDR3 length: 14 amino acids. V lost 3 bases, J lost 6 bases, and 7 bases stayed unmatched. As DNA, the CDR3 is TGTGCCAGCAGCTTTGGGCGGGAGGAGCGCGAGCAGTACTTC. This encodes CASSFGREEREQYF.

The chain combines TRBV7-9 with TRBJ1-1, with unresolved D. CDR3 length: 13 residues. Trimming cost V 5 bases and J 2 bases, with 9 bases left between them. Germline loops: CDR1 SEHNR, CDR2 FQNEAQ (reference sequence). CDR3 protein: CASSAKSNTEAFF. The CDR3 bases are TGTGCCAGCAGCGCAAAGTCAAACACTGAAGCTTTCTTT.

This clonotype was detected ten times or more. The V and J genes are TRBV27 and TRBJ2-2; no definite D call. The CDR3 contains 14 residues. V was shortened by 5 bases and J by 0 bases, with 7 bases between the two germline ends. Looked up from germline, CDR1 is MNHEY and CDR2 is SMNVEV (reference sequence). CDR3 region: CASSILTNTGELFF. CDR3 in DNA: TGTGCCAGCAGTATCTTAACGAACACCGGGGAGCTGTTTTTT.

In this sample, this clonotype turned up many times. The chain employs TRBV27 and TRBJ1-5; 8 bases are a match to TRBD1. CDR1 is MNHEY, CDR2 SMNVEV, per germline (reference sequence). The CDR3 totals 15 residues. V lost 5 bases, J lost 2 bases, and 5 bases stayed unmatched. CDR3 DNA sequence: TGTGCCAGCAGTCCGTCGACAGGGGGCAATCAGCCCCAGCATTTT. The encoded protein is CASSPSTGGNQPQHF.

This clonotype was observed many times. The V and J genes are TRBV12-3 or TRBV12-4 and TRBJ1-1; D remains unclear. Deletions cut 5 bases from V and 0 bases from J, with 25 bases between. This CDR3 spans 19 amino acids. CDR3 loop: CASSPVGRPGPRMNTEAFF. CDR3 bases: TGTGCCAGCAGTCCCGTAGGCCGCCCTGGTCCCCGAATGAACACTGAAGCTTTCTTT.

This clonotype was recorded at least ten times. The V gene is TRBV2, the J gene TRBJ2-7; D not certain. V was trimmed by 1 base and J by 7 bases, leaving 11 bases between them. Germline values: CDR1 SNHLY, CDR2 FYNNEI. The CDR3 consists of 13 residues. The CDR3 is CASSEVPRREQYF. CDR3 coding DNA: TGTGCCAGCAGTGAAGTGCCACGCCGTGAGCAGTACTTC.

This clonotype occurred a few times. V usage is TRBV5-1 and J usage is TRBJ1-1; D is possibly TRBD1 (5 bases). The CDR3 runs to 13 residues. V lost 0 bases and J 6 bases, leaving 9 bases between the germline ends. Germline values: CDR1 SGHRS, CDR2 YFSETQ. CDR3 DNA sequence: TGCGCCAGCAGCTTGGGGACATCCTCTGAAGCTTTCTTT. It codes for CASSLGTSSEAFF.

In this sample, this clonotype turned up a few times. V is TRBV30 and J is TRBJ2-2; tentatively, D is TRBD1 (6 bases). Trimming took off 4 bases at V and 5 bases at J, with 17 bases between the two ends. Germline-derived CDR1 and CDR2 are GTSNPN and SVGIG (reference sequence). The CDR3 loop spans 15 amino acids. CDR3 nucleotide sequence: TGTGCCTGGAACCGAATACAGGGTCCAACCGGGGAGCTGTTTTTT. Its protein is CAWNRIQGPTGELFF.

The table lists this clonotype with a few counts. The chain joins TRBV10-3 to TRBJ1-3; D is unresolved. The CDR3 contains 13 residues. The V gene lost 6 bases and the J gene lost 0 bases, with 6 bases spanning the gap. Germline loops: CDR1 ENHRY, CDR2 SYGVKD. The CDR3 is CAIRGNSGNTIYF. CDR3 bases: TGTGCCATCAGGGGAAACTCTGGAAACACCATATATTTT.

The V gene is TRBV7-2, the J gene TRBJ2-1; 11 nucleotides line up with TRBD2. Trimming took 0 bases from V and 5 from J; bases not matched to a gene: 3. The CDR3 consists of 16 residues. Germline V gene sequence: CDR1 SGHTA, CDR2 FQGNSA. The CDR3 sequence: CASSLASSGRNNEQFF. The CDR3 DNA sequence: TGTGCCAGCAGCTTAGCGTCTAGCGGGAGGAACAATGAGCAGTTCTTC.

Notes on this clonotype: A clone one base away is much larger, so this may be a read error. The chain is built from TRBV28 and TRBJ1-5; 9 positions agree with TRBD1. The ends lost 1 base at V and 6 bases at J; junction bases unmatched: 4. The CDR3 consists of 15 residues. CDR1 is MDHEN and CDR2 is SYDVKM in the germline V gene. The CDR3 spells CASSLLGQGSQPQHF. CDR3 nucleotides: TGTGCCAGCAGTTTATTAGGACAGGGGAGTCAGCCCCAGCATTTT.

In its sample, this clonotype was seen many times. V gene TRBV5-1 combines with J gene TRBJ1-1; D not certain. V shed 4 bases and J shed 3 bases, with 7 bases lying between them. Germline-derived CDR1 and CDR2 are SGHRS and YFSETQ. The CDR3 has 12 amino acids. The CDR3 sequence: CASSAGYTEAFF. The CDR3 DNA sequence: TGCGCCAGCAGCGCCGGATACACTGAAGCTTTCTTT. Using reference TRBV5-1 and TRBJ1-1 for the parts outside the CDR3, the full variable domain is KAGVTQTPRYLIKTRGQQVTLSCSPISGHRSVSWYQQTPGQGLQFLFEYFSETQRNKGNFPGRFSGRQFSNSRSEMNVSTLELGDSALYLCASSAGYTEAFFGQGTRLTVV.

This clonotype was seen ten or more times. The rearrangement uses TRBV5-1 and TRBJ1-1; D gene ambiguous. The CDR3 contains 13 residues. Trimming removed 5 bases from V and 0 bases from J, with 8 bases in between. Germline V gene sequence: CDR1 SGHRS, CDR2 YFSETQ. CDR3 DNA: TGCGCCAGCAGGGTAAGGGTGAACACTGAAGCTTTCTTT. Translated: CASRVRVNTEAFF.

The gene calls are TRBV28 and TRBJ2-5; D call uncertain. The V and J ends lost 6 bases and 4 bases respectively, with 15 bases between them. CDR1 and CDR2 from the germline V gene are MDHEN and SYDVKM. This CDR3 spans 14 amino acids. The CDR3 protein is CASRSPTGRETQYF. The CDR3 DNA sequence: TGTGCCAGCAGGTCTCCTACGGGTAGAGAGACCCAGTACTTC. The full variable domain, completed using reference TRBV28 and TRBJ2-5, is DVKVTQSSRYLVKRTGEKVFLECVQDMDHENMFWYRQDPGLGLRLIYFSYDVKMKEKGDIPEGYSVSREKKERFSLILESASTNQTSMYLCASRSPTGRETQYFGPGTRLLVL.

This clonotype was detected only once. The CDR3 DNA follows: TGCAGTGCTAGATCGACTAGTGTCTACGAGCAGTACTTC. This codes for CSARSTSVYEQYF. The chain uses TRBV20-1 and TRBJ2-7; TRBD2 might be the D (6 bases). Trimming removed 2 bases at V and 3 bases at J, with 11 bases between. The CDR3 is 13 amino acids. In germline, CDR1 is DFQATT, CDR2 SNEGSKA (reference sequence).

This rearrangement joins TRBV20-1 to TRBJ2-1; D is undetermined. CDR3 length: 11 amino acids. Germline loops: CDR1 DFQATT, CDR2 SNEGSKA (reference sequence). Trimming left V 4 bases short and J 12 bases short, with 13 bases between. CDR3 amino acids: CSANGGMGQFF. The CDR3 DNA follows: TGCAGTGCTAATGGCGGTATGGGGCAGTTCTTC.

The chain carries TRBV20-1 and TRBJ2-4, with D tentatively TRBD1 (5 bases). There are 15 residues in the CDR3. Trimming shortened V by 0 bases and J by 3 bases, and 12 bases separated the two germline ends. The germline V gene has CDR1 DFQATT and CDR2 SNEGSKA (reference sequence). This chain's CDR3 is CSARDFLGDKNIQYF. The CDR3 DNA reads TGCAGTGCTAGAGATTTTCTAGGGGACAAAAACATTCAGTACTTC.

A word on this clonotype: Being one base from a much bigger clone, this may be a read error. The CDR3 sequence is CASSHNPAGAYEQYF. For the CDR3, the DNA is TGTGCCAGCAGTCACAATCCAGCGGGCGCTTACGAGCAGTACTTC. The chain employs TRBV6-1 and TRBJ2-7, with D tentatively TRBD2 (6 bases). Per the germline V gene, CDR1 is MNHNS and CDR2 is SASEGT. The CDR3 spans 15 residues. V was pared by 5 bases and J by 4 bases, with 18 bases between.

At least ten counts were recorded for this clonotype. This sequence joins TRBV28 and TRBJ2-7; no firm D call. CDR3 size: 16 residues. V lost 5 bases to trimming and J lost 0 bases, with 17 bases between them. Germline CDR1 and CDR2: MDHEN and SYDVKM. This CDR3 is CASSPDEGPLSYEQYF. The CDR3 DNA is TGTGCCAGCAGTCCCGACGAAGGACCGCTCTCCTACGAGCAGTACTTC.

Comments on this clonotype: A much larger clone differs by one base, so this may be a read error. The chain employs TRBV29-1 and TRBJ1-2; TRBD1 matches at 11 bases. CDR3 size: 14 residues. From germline, CDR1 is SQVTM and CDR2 ANQGSEA. The ends lost 6 bases at V and 3 bases at J; junction bases unmatched: 6. The DNA for the CDR3 is TGCAGCGTCTCGCCGGGACAGGGGGACTATGGCTACACCTTC. Translation gives CSVSPGQGDYGYTF.

The chain carries TRBV19 and TRBJ2-7; no definite D call. CDR1 is LNHDA, CDR2 SQIVND, per germline (reference sequence). The V end was cut by 5 bases, the J end by 4 bases, with 27 bases between. CDR3 length: 18 amino acids. CDR3 nucleotides: TGTGCCAGTAGTCGATCGATTATCGATGTTTACAGATTGTACGAGCAGTACTTC. It yields the protein CASSRSIIDVYRLYEQYF.

This clonotype was seen ten or more times. The chain has TRBV11-2 and TRBJ2-2; D may be TRBD1 (6 bases). The CDR3 spans 16 residues. V lost 1 base and J lost 7, with 16 bases in between. Germline V gene data show CDR1 as SGHAT and CDR2 as FQNNGV. In DNA form, the CDR3 reads TGTGCCAGCAGCTTAGTCGGCAGGGGTTGGGGCGGGGAGCTGTTTTTT. As protein: CASSLVGRGWGGELFF.

There are many counts of this clonotype. The chain recombines TRBV6-1 with TRBJ1-5, with D perhaps TRBD1 (6 bases). V was trimmed by 1 base and J by 4 bases, leaving 11 bases between them. The CDR3 totals 15 residues. Looked up from germline, CDR1 is MNHNS and CDR2 is SASEGT. The CDR3: CASSEGGRGNQPQHF. CDR3 nucleotide sequence: TGTGCCAGCAGTGAAGGTGGCAGGGGTAATCAGCCCCAGCATTTT.

J is TRBJ2-7 and V is TRBV20-1; D perhaps matches TRBD2 (6 bases). Germline assignment: CDR1 DFQATT and CDR2 SNEGSKA (reference sequence). The V end was cut by 2 bases, the J end by 2 bases, with 16 bases between. The length of the CDR3 is 15 residues. The CDR3 reads CSARIPWAGPYEQYF. CDR3 sequence (DNA): TGCAGTGCTAGAATCCCGTGGGCGGGGCCCTACGAGCAGTACTTC.

This clonotype was counted a few times. The CDR3 DNA sequence: TGCGCCAGCAGCCAAGCCAGTGAACTAGGCCAAGAGACCCAGTACTTC. As protein: CASSQASELGQETQYF. V and J are TRBV4-1 and TRBJ2-5; a possible D gene is TRBD2 (5 bases). Germline CDR1 reads MGHRA; CDR2 reads YSYEKL. The ends were cut back, 1 base at V and 1 base at J, with 13 bases in the middle. The CDR3 sequence is 16 residues long.

The chain carries TRBV20-1 and TRBJ2-3, with TRBD2 identical over 13 bases. Germline trimming cut 5 bases from V and 5 bases from J; bases unmatched to any gene: 4. Germline CDR1 is DFQATT and CDR2 is SNEGSKA (reference sequence). The CDR3 is 14 amino acids. The CDR3 protein is CSASTSGRGDTQYF. The CDR3 DNA is TGCAGTGCTTCCACTAGCGGGAGGGGAGATACGCAGTATTTT.

The chain uses TRBV10-3 and TRBJ2-1; 8 bases align to TRBD2. The CDR3 extends over 14 amino acids. With 10 bases clipped from V and 5 bases from J, the junction kept 10 bases outside the gene matches. CDR1 ENHRY and CDR2 SYGVKD come from the germline V gene. CDR3 DNA sequence: TGTGCCACTCAAGCGGGAGTAAGGGACAATGAGCAGTTCTTC. It encodes CATQAGVRDNEQFF.